These T cell receptor beta chains were read from a single sample in a study of blood T cell repertoires in COVID-19. Generated by immunoSEQ multiplex PCR, the TCRdb table keeps only in-frame clones and is missing some. The repertoire has about 200,000 clones, roughly nine tenths of them found once; the top ten carry 2% to 2.5%. Sequencing used peripheral blood. Receptors originate from a woman aged 45-60 years with acute or convalescent COVID-19. CDR3s include the opening cysteine and the closing phenylalanine or tryptophan. D genes are given only for firm matches. Size is stated for part of the rows, as once, few or many counts, or as a class when the clone is expanded.

d_gene | j_gene | v_gene | abundance | CDR3nt | CDR3aa
TRBD2 | TRBJ2-3 | TRBV28 | NA | TGTGCCAGCAGCCACGGACTAGTCGGGGATACGCAGTATTTT | CASSHGLVGDTQYF
NA | TRBJ2-7 | TRBV1 | NA | TGCACCAGCAGCCTCCACATCGCCGGGGGGCTAGCGGCCTCTGGTACGCCCTACGAGCAGTACTTC | CTSSLHIAGGLAASGTPYEQYF
NA | TRBJ2-1 | TRBV11-2 | NA | TGTGCCAGCAGCCCTCTTGAGGGAGCCGAGCAGTTCTTC | CASSPLEGAEQFF
TRBD2 | TRBJ2-5 | TRBV5-6 | NA | TGTGCCAGCAGCCCGTTAGCGGGGGGCCAAGAGACCCAGTACTTC | CASSPLAGGQETQYF
TRBD2 | TRBJ2-5 | TRBV3-1/TRBV3-2 | NA | TGTGCCAGCAGCCAAAGAAGAACGGGAGGGGTTTGGGAGACCCAGTACTTC | CASSQRRTGGVWETQYF
NA | TRBJ2-5 | TRBV6-5 | NA | TGTGCCAGCAGTTACGACTATAATATTCAAGAGACCCAGTACTTC | CASSYDYNIQETQYF
TRBD2 | TRBJ2-7 | TRBV29-1 | NA | TGCGGGACTAGCTCTCTCGGCGAGCAGTACTTC | CGTSSLGEQYF
TRBD2 | TRBJ2-7 | TRBV11-2 | NA | TGTGCCAGCAGCTTCGGGATAGCGGGAGTAAGTGAGCAGTACTTC | CASSFGIAGVSEQYF
TRBD2 | TRBJ2-5 | TRBV29-1 | NA | TGCAGCGTTGAGGGGGGGAGGAAAGAGACCCAGTACTTC | CSVEGGRKETQYF
NA | TRBJ1-5 | TRBV7-2 | NA | TGTGCCAGCAGTTCTACCGCGGTGATCAATCAGCCCCAGCATTTT | CASSSTAVINQPQHF
NA | TRBJ2-7 | TRBV14 | few | TGTGCCAGCAGCCAAGGGGGACAAGGGGTGAGTCAGTACTTC | CASSQGGQGVSQYF
TRBD2 | TRBJ2-5 | TRBV18 | NA | TGTGCCAGCTCACCCCTAGCGGGGAACCAAGAGACCCAGTACTTC | CASSPLAGNQETQYF
NA | TRBJ2-7 | TRBV6-5 | NA | TGTGCCAGCAGGTGGCGGAGCGAGCAGTACTTC | CASRWRSEQYF
NA | TRBJ2-3 | TRBV9 | NA | TGTGCCAGCAGCGTAGCAGCGGACCGCACAGATACGCAGTATTTT | CASSVAADRTDTQYF
TRBD1 | TRBJ1-2 | TRBV27 | NA | TGTGCCAGCAGTTTATCTTGGACAGGGAACTATGGCTACACCTTC | CASSLSWTGNYGYTF
TRBD1 | TRBJ2-7 | TRBV4-1 | NA | TGCGCCAGCAGTCGTCTCGCGGACAGGGCTGCCTACGAGCAGTACTTC | CASSRLADRAAYEQYF
NA | TRBJ1-1 | TRBV10-3 | once | TGTGCCATCCGCGGGGCGATGAACACTGAAGCTTTCTTT | CAIRGAMNTEAFF
NA | TRBJ1-1 | TRBV7-2 | NA | TGTGCCAGCAGCGCCCAACCGGGGGAATTTACTGAAGCTTTCTTT | CASSAQPGEFTEAFF
TRBD2 | TRBJ2-2 | TRBV6-2/TRBV6-3 | NA | TGTGCCAGCAGTTGGACTAGCGGAGAAAACACCGGGGAGCTGTTTTTT | CASSWTSGENTGELFF
NA | TRBJ2-7 | TRBV7-2 | NA | TGTGCCAGCAGCGCCCAGACCGGGACACGGATTCTCTACGAGCAGTACTTC | CASSAQTGTRILYEQYF
NA | TRBJ1-2 | TRBV7-2 | NA | TGTGCCAGCAGCTTAAGTGCAGGCGCCTATGGCTACACCTTC | CASSLSAGAYGYTF
TRBD2 | TRBJ2-1 | TRBV7-8 | NA | TGTGCCAGCAGACTGACTAGCGGGAGCAATGAGCAGTTCTTC | CASRLTSGSNEQFF
NA | TRBJ1-6 | TRBV5-6 | NA | TGTGCCAGCAGCTTGTTATCTTCACCCCTCCACTTT | CASSLLSSPLHF
NA | TRBJ1-2 | TRBV7-9 | NA | TGTGCCAGCAGCTTAGGGGGCAAGGATGGCTACACCTTC | CASSLGGKDGYTF
TRBD2 | TRBJ2-7 | TRBV5-5 | NA | TGTGCCAGCAGCCACGACTGGGTAGCGGGAGGGGTCGACGAGCAGTACTTC | CASSHDWVAGGVDEQYF
NA | TRBJ1-1 | TRBV29-1 | NA | TGCAGCGCATCAGGGGTACACACTGAAGCTTTCTTT | CSASGVHTEAFF
NA | TRBJ1-1 | TRBV12-5 | NA | TGTGCTACTCACAGCCGGAACACTGAAGCTTTCTTT | CATHSRNTEAFF
NA | TRBJ1-1 | TRBV5-5 | NA | TGTGCCAGCACCATTGGGGCAGGGGACACTGAAGCTTTCTTT | CASTIGAGDTEAFF
NA | TRBJ2-5 | TRBV10-3 | NA | TGTGCCATCAGTGAGTCCAGGGATGGTGAGACCCAGTACTTC | CAISESRDGETQYF
TRBD1 | TRBJ1-2 | TRBV10-3 | NA | TGTGCCATCAGTGAGACTAGCCGGACAGGGAAGGGCTACACCTTC | CAISETSRTGKGYTF
NA | TRBJ1-6 | TRBV5-1 | few | TGCGCCAGCAGAGAGGGAGTCAATTCACCCCTCCACTTT | CASREGVNSPLHF
TRBD1 | TRBJ1-1 | TRBV5-1 | once | TGCGCCAGCAGCGAGGGAGGGACAGGGAACACTGAAGCTTTCTTT | CASSEGGTGNTEAFF
TRBD2 | TRBJ2-7 | TRBV6-2/TRBV6-3 | NA | TGTGCCAGCAGTTACCGATTTACTTTTACCAATAGCGGGAGGACGACCTACGAGCAGTACTTC | CASSYRFTFTNSGRTTYEQYF
NA | TRBJ1-1 | TRBV4-1 | NA | TGCGCCAGCAGCCAAGTAGGGTGGGGGGTACCCGCGGACACTGAAGCTTTCTTT | CASSQVGWGVPADTEAFF
NA | TRBJ2-7 | TRBV15 | once | TGTGCCACGTCGGACAGCAGTTCCTACGAGCAGTACTTC | CATSDSSSYEQYF
NA | TRBJ2-1 | TRBV5-1 | NA | TGCGCCAGCAGCTCTATCCGAGCCGGGAGTGCACGGGATGAGCAGTTCTTC | CASSSIRAGSARDEQFF
TRBD1 | TRBJ1-1 | TRBV7-9 | NA | TGTGCCAGCAGCTCCCGGGACAGGGGGGCTGAAGCTTTCTTT | CASSSRDRGAEAFF
TRBD2 | TRBJ2-3 | TRBV19 | NA | TGTGCCAGTAGTGTCCGAGGAGCGGGGGGCTCCCCCTACATGCAGTATTTT | CASSVRGAGGSPYMQYF
TRBD1 | TRBJ2-7 | TRBV9 | NA | TGTGCCAGCAGCGAGGGACAGGGGGTCGCCTACGAGCAGTACTTC | CASSEGQGVAYEQYF
NA | TRBJ2-1 | TRBV7-2 | NA | TGTGCCAGCAGCGTACAGGGTTTCGGGAACGCAGATGAGCAGTTCTTC | CASSVQGFGNADEQFF
TRBD2 | TRBJ2-5 | TRBV7-9 | NA | TGTGCCAGCAGCGCCCCACTAGCGGAACAAGAGACCCAGTACTTC | CASSAPLAEQETQYF
NA | TRBJ2-1 | TRBV5-4 | NA | TGTGCCAGCTCCACCGGAGCGGTGGGTGAGCAGTTCTTC | CASSTGAVGEQFF
TRBD1 | TRBJ2-1 | TRBV5-1 | NA | TGCGCCAGCAGCTTGCAGGGGGCGATGGATGAGCAGTTCTTC | CASSLQGAMDEQFF
NA | TRBJ2-5 | TRBV10-3 | NA | TGTGCCACGCGGTTCCAGGGGTACCAAGAGACCCAGTACTTC | CATRFQGYQETQYF
NA | TRBJ1-2 | TRBV6-5 | NA | TGTGCCAGCAGTTTAAACGGGATTTTAAGCGAATATGGCTACACCTTC | CASSLNGILSEYGYTF